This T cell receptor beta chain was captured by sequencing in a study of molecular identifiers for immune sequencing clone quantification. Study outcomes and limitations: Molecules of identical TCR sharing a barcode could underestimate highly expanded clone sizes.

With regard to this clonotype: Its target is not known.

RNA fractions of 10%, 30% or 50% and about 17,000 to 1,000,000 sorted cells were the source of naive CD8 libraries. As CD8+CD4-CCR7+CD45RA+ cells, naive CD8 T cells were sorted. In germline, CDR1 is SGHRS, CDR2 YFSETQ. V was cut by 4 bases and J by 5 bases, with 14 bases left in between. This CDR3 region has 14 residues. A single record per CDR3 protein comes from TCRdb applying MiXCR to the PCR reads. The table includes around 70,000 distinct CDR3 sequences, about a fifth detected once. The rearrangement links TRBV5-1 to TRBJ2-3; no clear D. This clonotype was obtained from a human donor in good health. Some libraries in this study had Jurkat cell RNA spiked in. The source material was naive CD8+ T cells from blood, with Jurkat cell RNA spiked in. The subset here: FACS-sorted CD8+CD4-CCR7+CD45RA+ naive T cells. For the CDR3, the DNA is TGCGCCAGCAGCACAGACCTAGGATTAGATACGCAGTATTTT. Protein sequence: CASSTDLGLDTQYF.